Presented here are 2 T cell receptor beta chains from one specimen sequenced in a study of identical twins. TCRdb called the 5' RACE reads again in MiXCR, with one record for every CDR3 protein. The sample yields about 470,000 distinct CDR3 sequences, approximately 24% seen once. The sample also formed part of further work on T cells expressing NK-cell markers.

Sequenced: CD4+ T cells sorted from blood. These receptor sequences come from a woman younger than 30 in good health.

The chain combines TRBV11-3 with TRBJ2-7; 10 nucleotides align to TRBD2. The CDR3 is 13 amino acids. V shed 5 bases and J 6 bases; nucleotides not matched to a gene: 4. Germline CDR1 SGHNT, CDR2 YENEEA. The CDR3: CASSLAGVSEQYF. CDR3 DNA: TGTGCCAGCAGCCTAGCGGGAGTTTCCGAGCAGTACTTC.

The V call is TRBV5-1, the J call TRBJ1-1, with TRBD1 matching over 7 bases. This CDR3 is 17 amino acids long. The J segment lost 3 bases and the V segment lost 4 bases, leaving 15 bases of the junction unmatched. Germline lookup yields CDR1 SGHRS and CDR2 YFSETQ. CDR3 DNA sequence: TGCGCCAGCAGCCCCGGCGGGACAGCATTCAGCTACACTGAAGCTTTCTTT. It translates to CASSPGGTAFSYTEAFF.